This T cell receptor beta chain was observed in a study of blood T cells in healthy people across ages. The study, taken as a whole, reports: Compared with aged donors, long-lived donors showed fewer expanded clones, suggesting selection. Because donor CMV status was unknown, expanded clonotype changes were possibly confounded.

Primed by a sample-barcoded 5' primer and a J-beta primer mix, a second PCR proceeded for roughly 7 to 12 cycles. CDR3-containing paired-end reads numbered at least 2.5 million in each sample. TCRdb processed the 5' RACE reads anew with MiXCR; each CDR3 protein has one entry. Here the sample spans about 1,400,000 distinct CDR3 sequences, approximately 60% being singletons. The donors, healthy Caucasians from Russia, were aged roughly 6 to 90. Remarks on this clonotype: Its antigen is currently unknown.

This sequence was found in a man aged 18 to 35 in good health. The sample consisted of blood.

The CDR3: CAITTRDRGMNTEAFF. The CDR3 bases are TGTGCCATCACCACCCGGGACAGGGGAATGAACACTGAAGCTTTCTTT. This rearrangement joins TRBV10-3 to TRBJ1-1; 10 bases map to TRBD1. J lost 0 bases, V lost 7 bases, and 8 bases had no gene match. Germline CDR1 reads ENHRY; CDR2 reads SYGVKD. The CDR3 has 16 residues.